The present T cell receptor beta chain was sequenced within a study of tumor-infiltrating lymphocytes in primary liver carcinoma. Blood RNA originated from unsorted whole blood, with germline DNA additionally extracted. cDNA specific to TCR beta was made from approximately 0.55 ug of total RNA, with a constant-region primer employed for priming. Three nested multiplex PCR rounds, a slightly modified ARM-PCR method, built the TCR beta libraries. Each of the first two PCR rounds ran 9 to 11 cycles with TRBV1-TRBV30 forward and C-beta reverse primers. One entry per CDR3 protein, called by TCRdb with MiXCR from the multiplex PCR reads. The table includes about 200,000 distinct CDR3 sequences, about 65% detected once. Turning to this clonotype: One end of the junction does not line up with germline, which may come from a read error.

Looked up from germline, CDR1 is SGHAT and CDR2 is FQNNGV. The CDR3 consists of 15 residues. Sequencing used peripheral blood. This chain connects TRBV11-2 to TRBJ2-2; a possible D gene is TRBD2 (5 bases). The source is an older woman with primary liver carcinoma and hepatitis B virus infection. The DNA of the CDR3 is TGTGCCAGCAGCTTACTCTATAAGGGCACCGGGGAGCTGTTTTTC. Translating it yields CASSLLYKGTGELFF.